This note documents a single T cell receptor (beta chain) sequence. Its antigen is currently unknown. This sample is drawn from a study of Ad26.COV2.S vaccination and SARS-CoV-2 variants. Study information: Into the muscle, Ad26.COV2.S was dosed once or twice, 56 days apart. Whole-study results and caveats: Placebo recipients had lower spike-specific TCR breadth than vaccine recipients.

V dropped 2 bases and J dropped 5 bases, with 13 bases sitting between them. This CDR3 has 14 amino acids. Germline V gene lookup returns CDR1 MNHEY and CDR2 SVGAGI. Assay: immunoSEQ multiplex PCR; the TCRdb copy retains only in-frame clones and omits some. The sample records about 680,000 clones, around 89% being singletons. Treatment noted: about 20 received Ad26.COV2.S at low or high dose, single or two shots; about five received placebo; per-sample allocation not given. At day 63 after the first vaccine or placebo injection, samples were drawn. Recruitment in Boston yielded a donor of adult age, 18-55 years.

The chain uses TRBV6-5 and TRBJ2-7; D unresolved. Here the sequenced sample was peripheral blood, taken in a trial of Ad26.COV2.S vaccine versus placebo. This sequence originates from a person between 18 and 65 years old who received the Ad26.COV2.S COVID-19 vaccine or a placebo. The chain's CDR3 is CASSYVLSPHEQYF. DNA for the CDR3: TGTGCCAGCAGTTACGTCCTCTCTCCCCACGAGCAGTACTTC.